This T cell receptor beta chain was profiled in a study of tumor-infiltrating lymphocytes in primary liver carcinoma. Priming with a constant-region primer yielded TCR beta cDNA from approximately 500 ng total RNA. Three-round nested multiplex PCR performed with slightly modified ARM-PCR produced the TCR beta libraries. TCRdb called the multiplex PCR reads again in MiXCR, with one record for every CDR3 protein. The sample shows under 130,000 distinct CDR3 sequences, roughly 80% of them seen only once. From about 19-30 mg of unsorted bulk tissue, DNA and RNA were co-extracted together. The sample consisted of liver tumor tissue from sampling region 3. Stated subset: tumor region T3, left-lateral pole. The clonotype was recovered from a middle-aged man with primary liver carcinoma and hepatitis B virus infection.

Here the CDR3 reads CASSYQGGGAGNEQFF. DNA for the CDR3: TGTGCCAGCAGTTATCAGGGCGGTGGGGCCGGCAATGAGCAGTTCTTC. This rearrangement joins TRBV6-6 to TRBJ2-1, with a possible D match to TRBD1 (5 bases). The V and J ends lost 3 bases and 6 bases respectively, with 18 bases between them. CDR3 length equals 16 residues. The germline CDR1 and CDR2 sequences are MNHNY and SVGAGI (reference sequence).